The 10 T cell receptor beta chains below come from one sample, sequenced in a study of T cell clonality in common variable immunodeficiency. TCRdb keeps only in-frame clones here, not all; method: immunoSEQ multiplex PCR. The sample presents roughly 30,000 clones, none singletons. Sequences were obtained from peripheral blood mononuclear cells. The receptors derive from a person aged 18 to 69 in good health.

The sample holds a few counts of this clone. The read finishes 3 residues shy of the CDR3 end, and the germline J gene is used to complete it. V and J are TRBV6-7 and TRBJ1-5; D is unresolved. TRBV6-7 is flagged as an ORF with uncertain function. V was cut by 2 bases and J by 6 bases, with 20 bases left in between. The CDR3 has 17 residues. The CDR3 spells CASSYVISGPEGQPQHF. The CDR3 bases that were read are TGTGCCAGCAGTTACGTTATCAGCGGGCCGGAGGGTCAGCCC.

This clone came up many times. The part of the CDR3 DNA that was read is TGTGCCAGCAGTTACGGCGGGGTTGGCACTGAA. The encoded protein is CASSYGGVGTE. Given in full, the CDR3 is CASSYGGVGTEAFF. The chain is built from TRBV6-2 or TRBV6-3 and TRBJ1-1; D unresolved. The CDR3 end falls 3 residues outside the read, so it is completed with the germline J gene. CDR1 is MNHEY and CDR2 is SVGEGT in the germline V gene. This CDR3 is 14 amino acids long. Trimming removed 2 bases from V and 4 bases from J, with 11 bases in between.

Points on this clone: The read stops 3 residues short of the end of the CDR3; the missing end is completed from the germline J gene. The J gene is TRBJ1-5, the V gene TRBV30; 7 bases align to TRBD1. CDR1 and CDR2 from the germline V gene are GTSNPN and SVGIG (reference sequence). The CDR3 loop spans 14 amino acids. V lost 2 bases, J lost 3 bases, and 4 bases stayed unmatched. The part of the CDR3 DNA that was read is TGTGCCTGGAGTCCGGACAGGTTCAATCAGCCC. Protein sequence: CAWSPDRFNQP. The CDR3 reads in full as CAWSPDRFNQPQHF. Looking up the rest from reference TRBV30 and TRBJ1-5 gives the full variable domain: SQTIHQWPATLVQPVGSPLSLECTVEGTSNPNLYWYRQAAGRGLQLLFYSVGIGQISSEVPQNLSASRPQDRQFILSSKKLLLSDSGFYLCAWSPDRFNQPQHFGDGTRLSIL.

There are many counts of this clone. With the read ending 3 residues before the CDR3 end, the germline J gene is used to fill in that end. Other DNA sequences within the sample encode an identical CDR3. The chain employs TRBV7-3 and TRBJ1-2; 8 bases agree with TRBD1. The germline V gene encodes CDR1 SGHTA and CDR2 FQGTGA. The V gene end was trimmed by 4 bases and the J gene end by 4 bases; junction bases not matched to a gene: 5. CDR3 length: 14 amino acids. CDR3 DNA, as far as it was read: TGTGCCAGCAGCTCGGGACAGGAAAGCTATGGC. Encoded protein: CASSSGQESYG. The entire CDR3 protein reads CASSSGQESYGYTF.

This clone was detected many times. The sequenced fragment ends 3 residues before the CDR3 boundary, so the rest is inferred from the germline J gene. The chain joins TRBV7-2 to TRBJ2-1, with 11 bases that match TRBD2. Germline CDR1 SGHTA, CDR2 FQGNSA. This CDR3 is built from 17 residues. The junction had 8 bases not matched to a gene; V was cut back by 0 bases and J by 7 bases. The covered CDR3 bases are TGTGCCAGCAGCTTAGCGCGACTAGCGGGACAATCTAATGAG. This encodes CASSLARLAGQSNE. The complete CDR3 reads CASSLARLAGQSNEQFF.

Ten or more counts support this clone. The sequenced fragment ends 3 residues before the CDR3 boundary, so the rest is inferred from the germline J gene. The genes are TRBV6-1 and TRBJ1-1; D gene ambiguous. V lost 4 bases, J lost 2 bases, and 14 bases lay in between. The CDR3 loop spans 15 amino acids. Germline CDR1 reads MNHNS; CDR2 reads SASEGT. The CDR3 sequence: CASSVGHAPNTEAFF. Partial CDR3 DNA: TGTGCCAGCAGTGTGGGCCACGCTCCTAACACTGAA.

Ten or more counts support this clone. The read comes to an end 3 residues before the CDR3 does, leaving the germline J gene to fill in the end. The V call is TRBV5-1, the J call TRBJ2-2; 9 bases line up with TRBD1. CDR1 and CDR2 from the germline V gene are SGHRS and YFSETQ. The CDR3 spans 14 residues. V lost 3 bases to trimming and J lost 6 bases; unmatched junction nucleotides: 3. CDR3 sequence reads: CASSSYRGPGELFF. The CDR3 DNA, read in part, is TGCGCCAGCAGCTCCTACAGGGGGCCCGGGGAG.

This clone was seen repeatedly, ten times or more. The CDR3 loop is CASSPGRVNSPLHF. The covered CDR3 bases are TGCGCCAGCAGTCCCGGCCGGGTGAATTCACCC. The rearrangement joins TRBV5-1 to TRBJ1-6, with no clear D. The read terminates 3 residues ahead of where the CDR3 ends, so the germline J gene completes it. The CDR3 extends over 14 amino acids. Germline V gene lookup returns CDR1 SGHRS and CDR2 YFSETQ. V shed 5 bases and J shed 7 bases, with 13 bases lying between them.

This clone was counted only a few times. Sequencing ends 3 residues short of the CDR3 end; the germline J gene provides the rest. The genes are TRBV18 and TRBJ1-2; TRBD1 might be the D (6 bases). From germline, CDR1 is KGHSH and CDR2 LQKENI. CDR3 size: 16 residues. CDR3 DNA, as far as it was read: TGTGCCAGCTCACCGGCCGGGACTAGCGGGGGCTACGAC. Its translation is CASSPAGTSGGYD. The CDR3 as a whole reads CASSPAGTSGGYDYTF.

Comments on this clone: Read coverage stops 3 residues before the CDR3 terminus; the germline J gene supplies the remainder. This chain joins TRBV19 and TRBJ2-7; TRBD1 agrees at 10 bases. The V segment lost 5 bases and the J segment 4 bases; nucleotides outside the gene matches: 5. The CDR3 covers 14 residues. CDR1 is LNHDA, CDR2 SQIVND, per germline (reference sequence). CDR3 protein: CASSPRDRGYEQYF. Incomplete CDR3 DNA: TGTGCCAGTAGTCCCCGGGACAGGGGATACGAG. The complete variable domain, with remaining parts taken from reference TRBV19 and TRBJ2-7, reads DGGITQSPKYLFRKEGQNVTLSCEQNLNHDAMYWYRQDPGQGLRLIYYSQIVNDFQKGDIAEGYSVSREKKESFPLTVTSAQKNPTAFYLCASSPRDRGYEQYFGPGTRLTVT.